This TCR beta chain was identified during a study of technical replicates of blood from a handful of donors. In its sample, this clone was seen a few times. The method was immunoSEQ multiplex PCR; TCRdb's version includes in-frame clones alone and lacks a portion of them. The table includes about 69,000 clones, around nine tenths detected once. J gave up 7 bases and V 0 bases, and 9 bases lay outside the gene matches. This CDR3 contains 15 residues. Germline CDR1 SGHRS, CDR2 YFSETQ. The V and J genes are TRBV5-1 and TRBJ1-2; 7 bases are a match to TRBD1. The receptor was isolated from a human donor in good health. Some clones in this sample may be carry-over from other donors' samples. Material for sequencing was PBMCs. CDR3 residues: CASSLGDRAVSGYTF. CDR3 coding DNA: TGCGCCAGCAGCTTGGGTGACAGGGCGGTTAGTGGCTACACCTTC.